This paragraph covers one TCR beta chain sequence. The antigen remains unidentified. This CDR3 is 15 amino acids long. The J segment lost 2 bases and the V segment lost 6 bases, leaving 9 bases of the junction unmatched. The germline V gene has CDR1 MNHEY and CDR2 SVGAGI. The PCR was carried out with 60 Vbeta primers and 13 Jbeta primers. Profiled with immunoSEQ multiplex PCR; TCRdb holds only in-frame clones, not every one. Here the sample spans 90,000 to 150,000 clones, roughly 78% being singletons. The data originate from a study of cytomegalovirus exposure and HLA in healthy donors. Study-wide findings and caveats: The study reported that TCR beta sequences accurately predicted HLA-A and HLA-B alleles in most subjects. Later examination showed HLA-associated TCR beta chains had greater clonal expansion than equally common others. Among TCR beta chains, those listed as cytomegalovirus-associated numbered about 160.

This clonotype was sampled from a woman aged 25 to 39 in good health and CMV-seropositive. Material: PBMCs. This chain uses TRBV6-5 with TRBJ1-2; 7 nucleotides align to TRBD1. The CDR3 spells CASSSPGTANYGYTF. The CDR3 nucleotides read TGTGCCAGCAGCTCTCCCGGGACAGCCAACTATGGCTACACCTTC.